These 32 T cell receptor beta chains came from one sample sequenced in a study of blood T cell repertoires in COVID-19. Generated by immunoSEQ multiplex PCR, the TCRdb table keeps only in-frame clones and is missing some. The sample carries roughly 180,000 clones, 75% to 90% recorded once. The specimen was PBMCs or T cells enriched from blood (not recorded which). The receptors shown here come from a woman aged 55-69 years who had recovered from COVID-19.

This clone was detected only a few times. The DNA for the CDR3 is TGTGCCAGCTCACCGGACAGGACCTTAAGCTACGAGCAGTACTTC. Protein product: CASSPDRTLSYEQYF. The V call is TRBV18, the J call TRBJ2-7, with 7 nucleotides matching TRBD1. This CDR3 contains 15 residues. Germline assignment: CDR1 KGHSH and CDR2 LQKENI. V lost 3 bases, J lost 3 bases, and 8 bases stayed unmatched.

V gene TRBV12-3 or TRBV12-4 combines with J gene TRBJ1-2, with TRBD1 identical over 7 bases. V trimming: 3 bases; J trimming: 4 bases; junction bases outside the gene matches: 2. This CDR3 region has 13 residues. CDR3 nucleotides: TGTGCCAGCAGTTTCCCAGGGGGCTATGGCTACACCTTC. It is translated as CASSFPGGYGYTF.

The V call is TRBV19, the J call TRBJ2-2, with D uncertain. Germline assignment: CDR1 LNHDA and CDR2 SQIVND (reference sequence). This CDR3 is built from 14 residues. Trimming pared 7 bases from V and 2 bases from J, leaving 11 bases between. Here the CDR3 reads CASTPGSNTGELFF. CDR3 in DNA: TGTGCCAGTACCCCCGGGTCTAACACCGGGGAGCTGTTTTTT. Using reference TRBV19 and TRBJ2-2 for the parts outside the CDR3, the full variable domain is DGGITQSPKYLFRKEGQNVTLSCEQNLNHDAMYWYRQDPGQGLRLIYYSQIVNDFQKGDIAEGYSVSREKKESFPLTVTSAQKNPTAFYLCASTPGSNTGELFFGEGSRLTVL.

The chain has TRBV9 and TRBJ2-7; D gene uncertain. Germline V lookup: CDR1 SGDLS, CDR2 YYNGEE. V dropped 1 base and J dropped 4 bases, with 9 bases sitting between them. The CDR3 is 13 residues long. This chain's CDR3 is CASSVSRPYEQYF. In DNA, the CDR3 is TGTGCCAGCAGCGTATCCAGGCCGTACGAGCAGTACTTC.

The chain recombines TRBV30 with TRBJ2-4; 10 nucleotides line up with TRBD2. The germline V gene has CDR1 GTSNPN and CDR2 SVGIG (reference sequence). The CDR3 is made up of 16 amino acids. The V and J ends lost 3 bases and 0 bases, in that order; junction bases with no gene match: 5. The CDR3 DNA follows: TGTGCCTGGAGCGGGAGACTAGCGGGAGCCAAAAACATTCAGTACTTC. It specifies CAWSGRLAGAKNIQYF.

CDR3 loop: CASSIPSGAGEDTQYF. CDR3 DNA sequence: TGCGCCAGCAGCATCCCCTCGGGAGCGGGAGAGGATACGCAGTATTTT. The chain combines TRBV5-1 with TRBJ2-3; 8 bases fit TRBD2. V shed 4 bases and J 6 bases; nucleotides not matched to a gene: 13. Germline-derived CDR1 and CDR2 are SGHRS and YFSETQ. The CDR3 is 16 amino acids.

J is TRBJ2-3 and V is TRBV7-8; 15 bases are a match to TRBD2. V was clipped by 5 bases and J by 1 base; unmatched bases: 4. Germline CDR1 is SGHVS and CDR2 is FQNEAQ. CDR3 length: 17 residues. CDR3: CASSPGLAGGGTDTQYF. The CDR3 bases are TGTGCCAGCAGCCCGGGACTAGCGGGGGGTGGCACAGATACGCAGTATTTT. Full variable domain (outside the CDR3, taken from reference TRBV7-8 and TRBJ2-3): GAGVSQSPRYKVAKRGQDVALRCDPISGHVSLFWYQQALGQGPEFLTYFQNEAQLDKSGLPSDRFFAERPEGSVSTLKIQRTQQEDSAVYLCASSPGLAGGGTDTQYFGPGTRLTVL.

This clone was recorded once. The chain joins TRBV19 to TRBJ2-3, with 9 positions matching TRBD1. Trimming took 6 bases from V and 0 from J; bases not matched to a gene: 4. CDR3 length equals 15 residues. Looked up from germline, CDR1 is LNHDA and CDR2 is SQIVND (reference sequence). CDR3 in DNA: TGTGCCAGTAGGGACAGGGGTGCTAGCACAGATACGCAGTATTTT. Encoded protein: CASRDRGASTDTQYF.

The rearrangement joins TRBV3-1 (or the pseudogene TRBV3-2) to TRBJ2-1, with 9 positions matching TRBD1. CDR3 length: 18 residues. Trimming removed 3 bases from V and 0 bases from J; junction bases left unmatched: 9. CDR1 and CDR2 from the germline V gene are LGHDT and YNNKEL (reference sequence). The CDR3 DNA follows: TGTGCCAGCAGCCATTACAGGGGGCGCAGAAGCTCCTACAATGAGCAGTTCTTC. As protein: CASSHYRGRRSSYNEQFF.

Only one count was recorded for this clone. The V gene is TRBV5-5, the J gene TRBJ1-2, with D possibly matching TRBD1 (5 bases). V gave up 4 bases and J gave up 2 bases, with 12 bases separating them. The CDR3 covers 14 residues. From germline, CDR1 is SGHKS and CDR2 YYEKEE (reference sequence). The CDR3 sequence: CASSLPGQNYGYTF. The CDR3 DNA reads TGTGCCAGCAGCCTACCCGGACAAAACTATGGCTACACCTTC.

J is TRBJ1-1 and V is TRBV19, with D uncertain. V gave up 2 bases and J gave up 6 bases, with 13 bases separating them. This CDR3 region has 14 residues. Germline values: CDR1 LNHDA, CDR2 SQIVND (reference sequence). The CDR3 is CASSIRGDPAEAFF. CDR3 sequence (DNA): TGTGCCAGTAGTATAAGAGGAGACCCGGCTGAAGCTTTCTTT.

This clone was seen a few times. This chain uses TRBV5-1 with TRBJ1-1, with unresolved D. Germline V gives CDR1 SGHRS, CDR2 YFSETQ. Trimming left V 0 bases short and J 2 bases short, with 11 bases between. The CDR3 spans 15 residues. Here the CDR3 DNA reads TGCGCCAGCAGCTTGGGGGCAGGCCTTAACACTGAAGCTTTCTTT. It is translated as CASSLGAGLNTEAFF.

The chain uses TRBV6-5 and TRBJ1-1; D unclear. The CDR3 has 16 residues. The V end lost 0 bases, the J end lost 0 bases, and 11 bases lay between the germline ends. Germline V gene data show CDR1 as MNHEY and CDR2 as SVGAGI. CDR3 nucleotide sequence: TGTGCCAGCAGTTACTCTAGTGGAGTGGTGAACACTGAAGCTTTCTTT. Translation: CASSYSSGVVNTEAFF.

The chain joins TRBV5-4 to TRBJ2-3; 9 nucleotides match TRBD1. The CDR3 is 16 residues long. From germline, CDR1 is SGHNT and CDR2 YYREEE (reference sequence). V was pared by 2 bases and J by 4 bases, with 8 bases of the junction left unmatched. The CDR3 DNA sequence: TGTGCCAGCAGCTTCGGACAGGGGACGGGCGCAGATACGCAGTATTTT. Translated, it gives CASSFGQGTGADTQYF.

This clone appeared once. CDR3 region: CASSLTGSYNEQFF. CDR3 DNA: TGTGCCAGCAGCTTGACGGGCTCCTACAATGAGCAGTTCTTC. The rearrangement links TRBV7-9 to TRBJ2-1; D not resolved. V lost 3 bases, J lost 0 bases, and 6 bases lay in between. Looked up from germline, CDR1 is SEHNR and CDR2 is FQNEAQ (reference sequence). The CDR3 runs to 14 residues.

This clone came up a few times. V usage is TRBV7-9 and J usage is TRBJ1-3, with D perhaps TRBD1 (5 bases). V shed 2 bases and J shed 4 bases, with 21 bases lying between them. Per the germline V gene, CDR1 is SEHNR and CDR2 is FQNEAQ (reference sequence). The CDR3 spans 18 residues. This CDR3 is CASSLRGRRPLRGNTIYF. The CDR3, as DNA: TGTGCCAGCAGCTTAAGGGGCAGGCGGCCTCTAAGGGGAAACACCATATATTTT.

This chain links TRBV5-4 with TRBJ2-1, with D unclear. CDR3 length equals 15 residues. The V end lost 0 bases, the J end lost 3 bases, and 10 bases lay between the germline ends. CDR1 is SGHNT, CDR2 YYREEE, per germline (reference sequence). The CDR3 sequence is CASSLELSIYNEQFF. CDR3 coding DNA: TGTGCCAGCAGCTTGGAACTTTCGATCTACAATGAGCAGTTCTTC.

The chain couples TRBV2 to TRBJ1-2; TRBD1 matches 7 bases. CDR1 and CDR2 (germline): SNHLY, FYNNEI. V was clipped by 6 bases and J by 3 bases; unmatched bases: 7. CDR3 length equals 14 residues. The CDR3 region is CASRAGGSDYGYTF. CDR3 DNA sequence: TGTGCCAGCAGGGCAGGGGGTTCGGACTATGGCTACACCTTC.

The rearrangement uses TRBV9 and TRBJ2-5, with D tentatively TRBD1 (6 bases). This CDR3 is 14 amino acids long. Per germline, CDR1 SGDLS and CDR2 YYNGEE. V was pared by 0 bases and J by 5 bases, with 11 bases between. The CDR3 reads CASSVDRAMETQYF. The CDR3 DNA is TGTGCCAGCAGCGTAGACAGGGCCATGGAGACCCAGTACTTC. Combining the CDR3 with reference TRBV9 and TRBJ2-5 gives the whole variable domain DSGVTQTPKHLITATGQRVTLRCSPRSGDLSVYWYQQSLDQGLQFLIQYYNGEERAKGNILERFSAQQFPDLHSELNLSSLELGDSALYFCASSVDRAMETQYFGPGTRLLVL.

The V call is TRBV15, the J call TRBJ1-5; D gene unclear. CDR3 size: 16 residues. The germline V and J ends were trimmed by 0 bases and 6 bases, with 15 bases remaining between them. Germline assignment: CDR1 LNHNV and CDR2 YYDKDF (reference sequence). Here the CDR3 reads CATSRDDIGVGQPQHF. CDR3 DNA: TGTGCCACCAGCAGAGATGATATCGGGGTAGGTCAGCCCCAGCATTTT.

The chain carries TRBV21-1 and TRBJ1-1; the table's TRBD1 call for D was not verified on the DNA. TRBV21-1 is listed as a pseudogene. This CDR3 spans 16 amino acids. The CDR3 sequence: CASPMPGQAMNTEAFF. DNA for the CDR3: TGTGCCAGTCCGATGCCGGGACAGGCTATGAACACTGAAGCTTTCTTT.

The J gene is TRBJ2-7, the V gene TRBV5-4; the D gene is possibly TRBD2 (6 bases). The CDR3 is 15 amino acids. Per the germline V gene, CDR1 is SGHNT and CDR2 is YYREEE (reference sequence). V was clipped by 0 bases and J by 1 base, with 11 bases between them. The chain's CDR3 is CASSLAGGQSYEQYF. In DNA, the CDR3 is TGTGCCAGCAGCTTGGCCGGGGGTCAATCCTACGAGCAGTACTTC.

The J gene is TRBJ1-1, the V gene TRBV7-3; D is uncertain. The CDR3 extends over 18 amino acids. Germline CDR1 reads SGHTA; CDR2 reads FQGTGA. V was shortened by 5 bases and J by 1 base, with 23 bases between the two germline ends. In DNA form, the CDR3 reads TGTGCCAGCAGCCCAACCGTAAGAGAATGGTGGTCGAACACTGAAGCTTTCTTT. Its translation is CASSPTVREWWSNTEAFF.

The chain uses TRBV18 and TRBJ1-6, with a weak D call TRBD1 (5 bases). Per the germline V gene, CDR1 is KGHSH and CDR2 is LQKENI. V gave up 2 bases and J gave up 7 bases, with 9 bases separating them. This CDR3 spans 14 amino acids. CDR3 amino acids: CASSPMAGNSPLHF. The CDR3, as DNA: TGTGCCAGCTCACCAATGGCAGGGAATTCACCCCTCCACTTT. Based on the CDR3 plus reference TRBV18 and TRBJ1-6, the full variable domain is NAGVMQNPRHLVRRRGQEARLRCSPMKGHSHVYWYRQLPEEGLKFMVYLQKENIIDESGMPKERFSAEFPKEGPSILRIQQVVRGDSAAYFCASSPMAGNSPLHFGNGTRLTVT.

The chain couples TRBV28 to TRBJ2-1, with D possibly TRBD2 on 5 matching bases. Trimming removed 4 bases from V and 2 bases from J, with 15 bases in between. The CDR3 length is 16 residues. In germline, CDR1 is MDHEN, CDR2 SYDVKM. The DNA of the CDR3 is TGTGCCAGCAGTTCTCCCCGGTGGGGAGCCTACAATGAGCAGTTCTTC. It encodes CASSSPRWGAYNEQFF.

On this clone itself: Germline and junction disagree at one end, which may indicate a read error. The genes are TRBV7-7 and TRBJ2-5; the match to TRBD1 covers 8 bases. The V gene's germline CDR1 is SSHAT and CDR2 FNYEAQ (reference sequence). CDR3 length equals 15 residues. CDR3 in amino acids: CASSFGRGPQETQYF. CDR3 bases: TGTGCTAGCAGCTTCGGCAGGGGGCCGCAAGAGACCCAGTACTTC.

The V call is TRBV19, the J call TRBJ1-1; D uncertain. Trimming left V 7 bases short and J 1 base short, with 13 bases between. The CDR3 loop spans 14 amino acids. Per germline, CDR1 LNHDA and CDR2 SQIVND (reference sequence). CDR3 amino acids: CASTLTHGNTEAFF. CDR3 coding DNA: TGTGCCAGTACCCTAACCCACGGGAACACTGAAGCTTTCTTT.

J is TRBJ1-1 and V is TRBV19, with D possibly being TRBD1 (6 bases). Germline CDR1 and CDR2: LNHDA and SQIVND (reference sequence). This CDR3 region has 14 residues. With 3 bases removed from V and 10 bases from J, the gap between germline ends came to 18 bases. The CDR3 is CASSMGRGQVVAFF. For the CDR3, the DNA is TGTGCCAGTAGTATGGGGAGGGGACAAGTTGTAGCTTTCTTT.

The chain couples TRBV7-7 to TRBJ2-5, with a possible D match to TRBD1 (5 bases). Trimming cost V 3 bases and J 7 bases, with 15 bases left between them. Germline CDR1 SSHAT, CDR2 FNYEAQ (reference sequence). The CDR3 is 14 residues long. The chain's CDR3 is CASSLGGASPTQYF. In DNA form, the CDR3 reads TGTGCCAGCAGCTTGGGTGGGGCCAGCCCGACCCAGTACTTC. The full variable domain, in which reference TRBV7-7 and TRBJ2-5 provide the parts outside the CDR3, is GAGVSQSPRYKVTKRGQDVTLRCDPISSHATLYWYQQALGQGPEFLTYFNYEAQPDKSGLPSDRFSAERPEGSISTLTIQRTEQRDSAMYRCASSLGGASPTQYFGPGTRLLVL.

The chain carries TRBV5-1 and TRBJ1-1; 7 bases agree with TRBD1. Germline V gene lookup returns CDR1 SGHRS and CDR2 YFSETQ. J lost 0 bases, V lost 1 base, and 9 bases had no gene match. This CDR3 has 17 residues. The CDR3 sequence is CASSLYRGTAMNTEAFF. The CDR3 DNA reads TGCGCCAGCAGCTTGTACCGAGGGACAGCCATGAACACTGAAGCTTTCTTT. The complete variable domain, with remaining parts taken from reference TRBV5-1 and TRBJ1-1, reads KAGVTQTPRYLIKTRGQQVTLSCSPISGHRSVSWYQQTPGQGLQFLFEYFSETQRNKGNFPGRFSGRQFSNSRSEMNVSTLELGDSALYLCASSLYRGTAMNTEAFFGQGTRLTVV.

For the CDR3, the DNA is TGTGCCAGCAGATCAGGACTAGCGGGACAGGGGGAGCAGTTCTTC. Translated, it gives CASRSGLAGQGEQFF. This sequence joins TRBV27 and TRBJ2-1, with 12 bases that match TRBD2. The junction had 10 bases not matched to a gene; V was cut back by 6 bases and J by 10 bases. This CDR3 is 15 amino acids long. The germline gives CDR1 MNHEY, CDR2 SMNVEV (reference sequence).

This sequence joins TRBV3-1 (or the pseudogene TRBV3-2) and TRBJ2-5; 8 nucleotides agree with TRBD2. The CDR3 consists of 14 residues. Trimming removed 2 bases from V and 7 bases from J; junction bases left unmatched: 6. Germline V gene data show CDR1 as LGHDT and CDR2 as YNNKEL (reference sequence). The CDR3 loop is CASSQSGSRGTQYF. Written as DNA, the CDR3 is TGTGCCAGCAGCCAAAGCGGGAGTAGGGGGACCCAGTACTTC.